These T cell receptor beta chains were read from a single sample in a study of CD8 T cells in Susac syndrome. TCRdb re-called the immunoSEQ multiplex PCR reads with MiXCR, one entry per CDR3 protein. Of 120,000 to 150,000 distinct CDR3 sequences detected, 95% appear once; the ten largest clones hold over 0.095%. Sequenced: CD4+ T cells from PBMCs. The source is a human donor with multiple sclerosis. Each CDR3 is given with its conserved first and last residue. The D gene is left open where the match is weak. Not every row has a clone size; where given, it reads once, few, many or a size class.

abundance	d_gene	v_gene	j_gene	CDR3nt	CDR3aa
-	-	TRBV27	TRBJ1-5	TGTGCCAGCAGGGGTCACAATCAGCCCCAGCATTTT	CASRGHNQPQHF
-	-	TRBV24-1	TRBJ2-3	TGTGCCACCAGTGGGGGGAGACAGACAGATACGCAGTATTTT	CATSGGRQTDTQYF
-	-	TRBV30	TRBJ1-6	TGTGCCTGGAGTGTACAGGGACCTAATAATTCACCCCTCCACTTT	CAWSVQGPNNSPLHF
-	-	TRBV14	TRBJ1-2	TGTGCCAGCAGCCAAGATCTAGGGTCAGGTCGTCGTCGAGGCTACACCTTC	CASSQDLGSGRRRGYTF
-	-	TRBV14	TRBJ2-1	TGTGCCAGCAGCCAAGTCGGTCGGGCGATCTACAATGAGCAGTTCTTC	CASSQVGRAIYNEQFF
-	-	TRBV9	TRBJ2-1	TGTGCCAGCAGCGTAGTAGAGGTAGGCAGATACAATGAGCAGTTCTTC	CASSVVEVGRYNEQFF
-	-	TRBV12-3/TRBV12-4	TRBJ2-1	TGTGCCAGCAGGCGCGGAAGCTCCTACAATGAGCAGTTCTTC	CASRRGSSYNEQFF
-	-	TRBV14	TRBJ2-5	TGTGCCAGCAGCCAAGATCGGCTGGCCCAAGAGACCCAGTACTTC	CASSQDRLAQETQYF
-	-	TRBV6-1	TRBJ2-2	TGTGCCAGCAGTGGTGTCAGATACACCGGGGAGCTGTTTTTT	CASSGVRYTGELFF
-	-	TRBV3-1	TRBJ2-5	TGTGCCAGCAGACCATATCCCCAACAGGTTATCGAGACCCAGTACTTC	CASRPYPQQVIETQYF
-	-	TRBV19	TRBJ1-1	TGTGCCAGTGAGAGAGGGAACACTGAAGCTTTCTTT	CASERGNTEAFF
-	-	TRBV3-1	TRBJ2-1	TGTGCCAGCAGCCAAGTAGACAGCGGTAGACAGTTCTTC	CASSQVDSGRQFF
-	-	TRBV20-1	TRBJ2-7	TGCAGTGCTAGACGACCGAACAGCCCCTACGAGCAGTACTTC	CSARRPNSPYEQYF
-	TRBD2	TRBV12-3/TRBV12-4	TRBJ2-1	TGTGCCAGCAGCCTCGGACTAGCATACGGCAATGAGCAGTTCTTC	CASSLGLAYGNEQFF
-	TRBD2	TRBV10-3	TRBJ2-1	TGTGCGACATGGGGAGGGTGGGGCTCCAATGAGCAGTTCTTC	CATWGGWGSNEQFF
-	TRBD2	TRBV5-6	TRBJ2-7	TGTGCCAGCGGACTAGCGGGAGCCTACGAGCAGTACTTC	CASGLAGAYEQYF
-	-	TRBV28	TRBJ2-1	TGTGCCAGCAGGGTTTCCCTGGGGTTTGGGCAGTTCTTC	CASRVSLGFGQFF
-	-	TRBV27	TRBJ2-7	TGTGCCAGCAGTCCAACCCCCTCCTACCTCTACGAGCAGTACTTC	CASSPTPSYLYEQYF
-	TRBD2	TRBV3-1	TRBJ2-3	TGTGCCAGCAGCCAGCAATTAGCGGGGAGGGGCGATACGCAGTATTTT	CASSQQLAGRGDTQYF
-	-	TRBV4-2	TRBJ2-7	TGTGCCAGCAGGGAATTAGACAGTTACTACGAGCAGTACTTC	CASRELDSYYEQYF
few	-	TRBV28	TRBJ1-1	TGTGCCAGCAGTTTATTAGGGAACACTGAAGCTTTCTTT	CASSLLGNTEAFF
once	TRBD2	TRBV6-2/TRBV6-3	TRBJ2-7	TGTGCCAGCACCTCCCCCCGGGAGGGCCGCGACGAGCAGTACTTC	CASTSPREGRDEQYF
-	-	TRBV4-1	TRBJ2-7	TGCGCCAGCAGCCAAGCGGGATCGAGCGGGTACGAGCAGTACTTC	CASSQAGSSGYEQYF
-	-	TRBV28	TRBJ2-1	TGTGCCAGCAGCCCCCCGCTCGGGAATGAGCAGTTCTTC	CASSPPLGNEQFF
-	-	TRBV27	TRBJ2-5	TGTGCCAGCAAGACGGGACCTAGGGAGACCCAGTACTTC	CASKTGPRETQYF
-	-	TRBV9	TRBJ1-1	TGTGCCAGCAGCGTAGAAGCAGACTTCAACACTGAAGCTTTCTTT	CASSVEADFNTEAFF
-	-	TRBV12-3/TRBV12-4	TRBJ1-6	TGTGCCAGCAGTTTTAATTCACCCCTCCACTTT	CASSFNSPLHF
-	-	TRBV20-1	TRBJ2-1	TGCAGTGCTAGAGGATGGTGGGAGACCTTATCCCACTACAATGAGCAGTTCTTC	CSARGWWETLSHYNEQFF
-	-	TRBV6-2/TRBV6-3	TRBJ1-2	TGTGCCAGCAGTTACGTACATTTATACACCTTC	CASSYVHLYTF
once	-	TRBV24-1	TRBJ1-2	TGTGCCACCAGTAGGGGATTGAACGATGGCGGAGGCTACACCTTC	CATSRGLNDGGGYTF
-	-	TRBV15	TRBJ2-2	TGTGCCACCAGCCCGACAGGCGGGGAGCTGTTTTTT	CATSPTGGELFF
once	TRBD1	TRBV5-6	TRBJ1-2	TGTGCCAGCAGCCCACGGACAGGGGCCTATGGCTACACCTTC	CASSPRTGAYGYTF
-	TRBD1	TRBV6-5	TRBJ2-7	TGTGCCAGCAGTTACTCGAGGGACAGCCACTACGAGCAGTACTTC	CASSYSRDSHYEQYF
once	-	TRBV29-1	TRBJ1-1	TGCAGCGCTGTAAATGGGGGCGGCACTGAAGCTTTCTTT	CSAVNGGGTEAFF
-	-	TRBV20-1	TRBJ1-1	TGCAGTGCGACTAGGCTCGCAGGGTGGACTGAAGCTTTCTTT	CSATRLAGWTEAFF
-	-	TRBV20-1	TRBJ1-1	TGCAGCACAAGGCCCGGTCTGAACACTGAAGCTTTCTTT	CSTRPGLNTEAFF
-	-	TRBV9	TRBJ1-6	TGTGCCAGCAGCCCAAGCCCCGGTGGGGTGGGTTCACCCCTCCACTTT	CASSPSPGGVGSPLHF
-	-	TRBV30	TRBJ2-1	TGTGCCTGGAGTGTTGGCAATGAGCAGTTCTTC	CAWSVGNEQFF
-	TRBD2	TRBV2	TRBJ2-5	TGTGCCAGCAGTGATTCCCTAGCGGGATCCCAAGAGACCCAGTACTTC	CASSDSLAGSQETQYF
-	TRBD1	TRBV20-1	TRBJ2-3	TGCAGTGCTAGAGATTTCGCACAGGGGTGGACAGATACGCAGTATTTT	CSARDFAQGWTDTQYF
-	-	TRBV2	TRBJ1-1	TGTGCCAGCAGTAGGGAAGCTTTCTTT	CASSREAFF
-	-	TRBV4-3	TRBJ1-2	TGCGCCAGCAGCCGAACAGGAGGGACGAACTATGGCTACACCTTC	CASSRTGGTNYGYTF
-	TRBD1	TRBV5-1	TRBJ1-1	TGCGCCAGCAGCTTGGCCCGCGCAGGGGGCGTCGATGACACTGAAGCTTTCTTT	CASSLARAGGVDDTEAFF
once	TRBD1	TRBV7-2	TRBJ2-5	TGTGCCAGCAGCTTAGAGGGTCGGACAGGGAGTGGGGAGACCCAGTACTTC	CASSLEGRTGSGETQYF
-	TRBD2	TRBV7-7	TRBJ2-5	TGTGCTAGCAGCAAATATAGCGGGACGCAAGAGACCCAGTACTTC	CASSKYSGTQETQYF
-	-	TRBV6-2/TRBV6-3	TRBJ2-2	TGTGCCAGCAGTTACAATGGGCTTAGGACCGGGGAGCTGTTTTTT	CASSYNGLRTGELFF
-	-	TRBV5-4	TRBJ2-5	TGTGCCAGCAGCTTAAGGTCCGGGACGTCCGGGAACCAGTACTTC	CASSLRSGTSGNQYF
-	TRBD2	TRBV2	TRBJ2-2	TGTGCCAGCAACGGACTAGCGGGGAACACCGGGGAGCTGTTTTTT	CASNGLAGNTGELFF
-	-	TRBV7-8	TRBJ2-3	TGTGCCAGCAGCTTAGGAAGGCAGTCTTATTTCACCCTCGGCCCAGATACGCAGTATTTT	CASSLGRQSYFTLGPDTQYF
-	TRBD2	TRBV20-1	TRBJ2-3	TGCAGTGCGATCGGACTAGCGGGATATGAAGATACGCAGTATTTT	CSAIGLAGYEDTQYF
once	-	TRBV30	TRBJ1-5	TGTGCCTGGAGTGTAAAGAATATGGGCGTTTATAGCAATCAGCCCCAGCATTTT	CAWSVKNMGVYSNQPQHF
-	-	TRBV15	TRBJ2-7	TGTGCCACCAGCAGAGTCGAGAGGGTCGAGCAGTACTTC	CATSRVERVEQYF
once	TRBD2	TRBV6-5	TRBJ2-1	TGTGCCAGCAGTACCAGGACTAGCGGGGCACATGAGCAGTTCTTC	CASSTRTSGAHEQFF